The TCR beta chain described here comes from a study of identical twins. This clonotype was counted a few times. Trimming shortened V by 1 base and J by 1 base, and 7 bases separated the two germline ends. This CDR3 region has 14 residues. TCRdb redid the calling of the 5' RACE reads with MiXCR, one entry per CDR3 protein. This sample has around 680,000 distinct CDR3 sequences; around 8.6% occur once, and the top ten carry approximately 0.89%. Separately, the same data were catalogued under a study of yellow fever vaccine responses in identical twins.

Sequencing used PBMCs. The chain carries TRBV12-3 or TRBV12-4 and TRBJ1-1; D is unclear. This TCR came from a woman younger than 35 in good health. The CDR3 nucleotides are TGTGCCAGCAGTTTAGTATCACAGAACACTGAAGCTTTCTTT. Encoded protein: CASSLVSQNTEAFF.